Below are 13 T cell receptor beta chains sequenced from a single sample in a study of patients and donors after allogeneic stem cell transplantation. TCRdb re-called the RT-PCR reads through MiXCR, storing one row per CDR3 protein. The table records about a million distinct CDR3 sequences, approximately 18% of them present only once. The sequencing sample was made of blood, either unsorted or a sorted T cell fraction (not recorded which). These TCRs come from a human donor who was either an allogeneic HSCT recipient or a stem cell or donor lymphocyte infusion donor (not recorded which). It is not recorded whose cells these are; they may come from a transplant donor.

J is TRBJ1-6 and V is TRBV12-3 or TRBV12-4; D remains ambiguous. The ends were cut back, 5 bases at V and 5 bases at J, with 10 bases in the middle. This CDR3 contains 14 residues. The CDR3 sequence is CASSRRLHNSPLHF. The CDR3 coding sequence is TGTGCCAGCAGTAGGCGGCTCCATAATTCACCCCTCCACTTT.

This clonotype was seen a few times. The rearrangement joins TRBV5-1 to TRBJ2-6; no clear D. Germline V gives CDR1 SGHRS, CDR2 YFSETQ. The germline V and J ends were trimmed by 4 bases and 2 bases, with 10 bases remaining between them. The CDR3 has 15 residues. For the CDR3, the DNA is TGCGCCAGCAGCGTCGATAGGGCTGGGGCCAACGTCCTGACTTTC. Translating gives CASSVDRAGANVLTF.

This chain links TRBV7-8 with TRBJ1-4; the D gene is possibly TRBD1 (6 bases). The CDR3 is 14 residues long. Germline V CDR1 and CDR2: SGHVS, FQNEAQ. V lost 6 bases and J lost 3, with 11 bases in between. Written as DNA, the CDR3 is TGTGCCAGCAGATCTACAGGGTCTAATGAAAAACTGTTTTTT. Encoded protein: CASRSTGSNEKLFF.

This clonotype was seen ten or more times. The chain is built from TRBV5-1 and TRBJ2-4; D is tentatively TRBD1 or TRBD2 (5 bases each). Trimming cost V 4 bases and J 6 bases, with 14 bases left between them. CDR1 and CDR2 from the germline V gene are SGHRS and YFSETQ. The CDR3 runs to 14 residues. The CDR3 DNA reads TGCGCCAGCAGCCTTCAGGGTGCGGGAAACATTCAGTACTTC. It encodes CASSLQGAGNIQYF. Using reference TRBV5-1 and TRBJ2-4 for the parts outside the CDR3, the full variable domain is KAGVTQTPRYLIKTRGQQVTLSCSPISGHRSVSWYQQTPGQGLQFLFEYFSETQRNKGNFPGRFSGRQFSNSRSEMNVSTLELGDSALYLCASSLQGAGNIQYFGAGTRLSVL.

J is TRBJ2-3 and V is TRBV5-1; the match to TRBD2 covers 7 bases. The CDR3 contains 14 residues. Germline V gene lookup returns CDR1 SGHRS and CDR2 YFSETQ. Germline trimming cut 4 bases from V and 3 bases from J; bases unmatched to any gene: 5. The CDR3 loop is CASSRGLVTDTQYF. The CDR3 DNA reads TGCGCCAGCAGCCGTGGACTAGTTACAGATACGCAGTATTTT.

The chain joins TRBV2 to TRBJ1-5; D possibly corresponds to TRBD1 (5 bases). CDR3 length: 14 amino acids. Germline loops: CDR1 SNHLY, CDR2 FYNNEI. V lost 5 bases, J lost 4 bases, and 12 bases lay in between. The DNA for the CDR3 is TGTGCCAGCAGTTTGGTCCAGGGTAATCAGCCCCAGCATTTT. It translates to CASSLVQGNQPQHF.

This sequence joins TRBV25-1 and TRBJ2-7; TRBD1 or TRBD2 may be the D gene (5 bases each). The CDR3 has 13 amino acids. Germline V gives CDR1 MGHDK, CDR2 SYGVNS. V shed 8 bases and J shed 0 bases, with 11 bases lying between them. As DNA, the CDR3 is TGTGCCAGCGGCGACAGCGGCTCCTACGAGCAGTACTTC. Translating gives CASGDSGSYEQYF.

Many counts were recorded for this clonotype. V gene TRBV25-1 combines with J gene TRBJ2-3; D ambiguous. With 8 bases removed from V and 8 bases from J, the gap between germline ends came to 11 bases. Germline V CDR1 and CDR2: MGHDK, SYGVNS. This CDR3 comprises 11 residues. The CDR3 DNA reads as TGTGCCAGCTCCCTCCGGGCTACGCAGTATTTT. It yields the protein CASSLRATQYF.

This clonotype was found a few times. The rearrangement joins TRBV7-3 to TRBJ2-3; maybe TRBD2 (6 bases). Germline values: CDR1 SGHTA, CDR2 FQGTGA. V shed 5 bases and J shed 0 bases, with 15 bases lying between them. The CDR3 sequence is 16 residues long. CDR3 DNA sequence: TGTGCCAGCAGCCCTGATTCGGGAGTTAGCACAGATACGCAGTATTTT. Translating it yields CASSPDSGVSTDTQYF.

In nucleotides, the CDR3 is TGTGCCAGCAGTTGGGACAGGGGGAACTACGAGCAGTACTTC. Translated, it gives CASSWDRGNYEQYF. V and J are TRBV27 and TRBJ2-7, with 11 bases fitting TRBD1. Germline V CDR1 and CDR2: MNHEY, SMNVEV (reference sequence). The V segment lost 4 bases and the J segment 3 bases; nucleotides outside the gene matches: 2. This CDR3 spans 14 amino acids.

This clonotype was observed a handful of times. The chain combines TRBV5-1 with TRBJ2-1, with 16 bases lining up with TRBD2. V dropped 4 bases and J dropped 1; count of bases not matched to a gene: 8. CDR3 size: 19 residues. Germline values: CDR1 SGHRS, CDR2 YFSETQ. CDR3 in amino acids: CASSPVPGLAGGSYNEQFF. Here the CDR3 DNA reads TGCGCCAGCAGCCCCGTCCCGGGACTAGCGGGGGGGTCCTACAATGAGCAGTTCTTC.

The genes are TRBV7-2 and TRBJ1-3; D unclear. V was trimmed by 1 base and J by 2 bases, leaving 6 bases between them. Looked up from germline, CDR1 is SGHTA and CDR2 is FQGNSA. There are 14 residues in the CDR3. This chain's CDR3 is CASSLGPAGNTIYF. In nucleotides, the CDR3 is TGTGCCAGCAGCTTAGGTCCGGCTGGAAACACCATATATTTT.

The chain employs TRBV7-9 and TRBJ1-5, with TRBD1 identical over 7 bases. Germline loops: CDR1 SEHNR, CDR2 FQNEAQ (reference sequence). This CDR3 spans 16 amino acids. The trim removed 8 bases at V and 0 bases at J, leaving 10 bases unmatched. The CDR3 region has the DNA TGTGCCAGCCTTCCTATCGGACAGGCTAGCAATCAGCCCCAGCATTTT. It translates to CASLPIGQASNQPQHF.